Reported below is one T cell receptor beta chain. No cognate antigen has been identified for it. The record has no base qualities; no much larger clone is one base away. Whole blood was collected in K2EDTA tubes by collaborating institutions according to the institutions' own protocols. Collaborator samples were shipped for TCRbeta analysis as frozen whole blood, isolated PBMCs, or DNA extracted from either sample type. TCRbeta CDR3 regions were amplified from genomic DNA using the immunoSEQ Assay, a bias-controlled multiplex PCR. As for the authors' bioinformatics: Within the assay, amplification of reference gene primers was used to estimate how many nucleated cells each sample contained. Sequence reads were collapsed and filtered to measure the absolute abundance of every unique TCRbeta CDR3 rearrangement. For each sample, productive Simpson clonality was calculated as the square root of Simpson's diversity index over productive rearrangements. TCRdb took over this immuneACCESS table, retaining in-frame rearrangements with V and J assigned. Such tables are incomplete; in checked studies, under half of the missing clones stem from an unresolved V gene, and the remainder is unexplained. That table is the source of V, J and clone size, and D and trimming were worked out from the DNA. The sample records tens of thousands of clones, about nine tenths of which are singletons. The ten top clones hold 1.9% of the sample.

This sample is drawn from a study of blood T cell repertoires in COVID-19 (dated by TCRdb to 2018 to 2021). For context, the study as a whole: Samples covering the acute and convalescent phases of COVID-19 were provided by collaborators in the United States, Italy and Spain. The prospective study material was composed of cDNA or gDNA derived from T cells, B-cell-depleted T cells, or PBMCs. Subjects who had been exposed to COVID-19, were actively infected with it, or had recovered from it provided the deeply sampled blood TCRbeta repertoires that made up the dataset. The repertoires were made available in a free public database intended to serve as a resource for research on the immune response to SARS-CoV-2. The samples were drawn from two sources: the first 160 participants of the ongoing ImmuneRACE study, and over 1,000 subjects contributed by 6 global collaborators. The sample metadata nearly always contained a de-identified subject ID, COVID-19 status, age in years and sex. HLA class I and class II types, where available, came from metadata supplied by the sample provider rather than from assay-based typing. What the work shows at the level of the full study, not this receptor alone: Clinical and demographic metadata were provided uncurated, with the amount varying by source and participant.

What was sequenced was peripheral blood. The clonotype was recovered from a woman aged 45-59 years in a cohort sampled during active COVID-19.

CDR3 region: CASSFQGDYNEQFF. The nucleotide sequence is given as TGTGCCAGCAGCTTCCAAGGGGACTACAATGAGCAGTTCTTC. The chain is assembled from TRBV7-3 and TRBJ2-1, with TRBD1 perhaps the D gene, on 5 matching bases. The germline V gene gives CDR1 as SGHTA and CDR2 as FQGTGA. The CDR3 contains 14 residues, cysteine and phenylalanine counted. Solely the CDR3 DNA is kept, with 42 bases framed from the first base. A distance of 9 bases separates the germline ends of V and J, which lose 3 bases and 3 bases respectively.